This paragraph reports one TCR beta chain. Its specific antigen is unknown. Base-call qualities are not available, and no considerably larger clone is one nucleotide away. Sequencing instrument: Illumina NovaSeq 6000. Using 5'RACE with constant-segment primers, TCRalpha and TCRbeta cDNA libraries were constructed, with sample barcodes and unique molecular identifiers added in the process. RNA was extracted from every sample with Trizol reagent. Libraries were amplified in two PCR steps, with a second sample barcode and Illumina TruSeq adapters added in the second step. The libraries were sequenced on an Illumina NovaSeq using 2 x 150 bp paired-end reads. From the authors' description of their analysis: The reads were demultiplexed and collapsed into UMI-guided consensus sequences using migec v1.2.7. Using mixcr v2.1.11, UMI consensuses were aligned to TRA and TRB V and J templates and then assembled into clonotypes. Clonotypes were classified as expanded or contracted when called significant by both edgeR and NoisET, with noise models trained on biological replicates. For edgeR calls, the cutoffs were a false discovery rate-adjusted p below 0.01 and a log2 fold-change threshold of 1. As an exploratory analysis of dynamics, max-normalized trajectories of the 1000 most abundant clonotypes were examined with PCA combined with hierarchical clustering. The CD4 or CD8 phenotype of responding clones was assigned using the separately sequenced CD4+ and CD8+ repertoires. In-frame beta chains were kept once TCRdb had trimmed the public reads at Q25 with fastp and called clones with MiXCR. Each CDR3 protein appears once, grouped with its most common genes and DNA. TCRdb's processing, not the authors', yielded these V and J calls. The sample table holds 250,000 to 350,000 distinct CDR3 sequences, of which roughly 13% were seen once. The ten largest clones add up to approximately 22% of the sample.

PBMCs were isolated by Ficoll-Paque density gradient centrifugation. This record comes from a study of T-cell memory formation after mild COVID-19 (dated by TCRdb to 2020 to 2023). Looking at the study overall: TCR sequence clusters from the two donors were found to be largely donor specific. T-cell clones expanding and contracting after mild COVID-19 in two donors were tracked by longitudinal TCRalpha and TCRbeta repertoire sequencing. The cohort comprised two young, previously healthy adult volunteers, one female and one male. Overall study outcomes, separate from this receptor: Some responding clones were detected in pre-infection memory, which suggested that pre-existing cross-reactive memory T cells had joined the SARS-CoV-2 response. Balanced CD4/CD8 phenotypes were observed for clones contracting from day 15 to 85, whereas a bias towards CD4+ was observed for a second wave of clones expanding from day 15 to 37. SARS-CoV-2 specificity of the second-wave clones peaking on day 37 was not confirmed. Contracting CD4+ clones appeared mostly in the CM and EM memory subsets, whereas CD8+ clones were enriched in EMRA. The study included only two mild cases, and larger cohorts that include severe cases with pre-infection samples were judged to be necessary.

CDR1 and CDR2 are read off the germline V gene as SGHTA and FQGTGA. V ends up 5 bases short and J 9 bases short, with an unmatched junction base count of 7. Measured from the cysteine to the phenylalanine, the CDR3 is 15 residues long. This entry keeps only the CDR3 DNA: 45 bases, framed from base 1. Material for sequencing was PBMCs or a T cell subset sorted from them (not recorded which). The clonotype was recovered from a man between 18 and 35 years old who had mild COVID-19 (a few samples of this study predate the infection). The sample titles of this study are shuffled in the database, so cell type and time point are left out; the donor was told from shared clones. Here the chain combines TRBV7-3 and TRBJ2-1; TRBD2 fits 13 bases in the junction. The CDR3: CASSPGTSGDGEQFF. The sequence in DNA is TGTGCCAGCAGCCCGGGGACTAGCGGGGATGGTGAGCAGTTCTTC. Outside the CDR3, residues come from the reference TRBV7-3 and TRBJ2-1 proteins, so the full variable domain is: GAGVSQTPSNKVTEKGKYVELRCDPISGHTALYWYRQSLGQGPEFLIYFQGTGAADDSGLPNDRFFAVRPEGSVSTLKIQRTERGDSAVYLCASSPGTSGDGEQFFGPGTRLTVL.